One sample yielded the 32 T cell receptor beta chains listed below, sequenced in a study of cytomegalovirus exposure and HLA in healthy donors. PCR primers comprised 60 Vbeta and 13 Jbeta primers. Only in-frame clones appear in the TCRdb table, and some are missing; sequencing was by immunoSEQ multiplex PCR. The table has 130,000 or so clones, around four fifths seen once. The sequenced material came from PBMCs. The receptors were sampled from a man aged 35-49 years in good health and CMV-seronegative.

The chain couples TRBV4-3 to TRBJ2-7, with D uncertain. This CDR3 comprises 13 residues. Trimming pared 1 base from V and 3 bases from J, leaving 7 bases between. Looked up from germline, CDR1 is LGHNA and CDR2 is YSLEER. The CDR3, as DNA: TGCGCCAGCAGCCAAGCCCCAGACTACGAGCAGTACTTC. This codes for CASSQAPDYEQYF.

The V gene is TRBV6-6, the J gene TRBJ2-3; D gene unclear. With 0 bases removed from V and 3 bases from J, the gap between germline ends came to 4 bases. The CDR3 sequence is 13 residues long. The V gene's germline CDR1 is MNHNY and CDR2 SVGAGI (reference sequence). CDR3 region: CASSYSPTDTQYF. CDR3 DNA sequence: TGTGCCAGCAGTTACTCCCCAACAGATACGCAGTATTTT.

The rearrangement links TRBV18 to TRBJ1-1, with D possibly being TRBD1 (6 bases). The CDR3 covers 15 residues. Germline CDR1 is KGHSH and CDR2 is LQKENI. Trimming took off 0 bases at V and 2 bases at J, with 10 bases between the two ends. CDR3 protein: CASSPPGARNTEAFF. CDR3 bases: TGTGCCAGCTCACCACCGGGGGCGCGAAACACTGAAGCTTTCTTT.

In the case of this clone: The germline gene is not matched at one end of the junction; a read error may be the cause. V and J are TRBV5-4 and TRBJ2-4; 9 bases are shared with TRBD2. The CDR3 covers 17 residues. CDR1 SGHNT and CDR2 YYREEE come from the germline V gene (reference sequence). This chain's CDR3 is CASSLSGGRGTKNIRYF. The CDR3 bases are TGTGCCAGCAGCTTGTCAGGCGGGAGGGGGACCAAAAACATTCGGTACTTC.

This rearrangement joins TRBV6-6 to TRBJ1-3; 10 nucleotides line up with TRBD1. Germline V gene lookup returns CDR1 MNHNY and CDR2 SVGAGI (reference sequence). Trimming cost V 6 bases and J 3 bases; bases outside gene matches: 5. This CDR3 comprises 15 residues. This CDR3 reads CASRTGGQLGNTIYF. CDR3 nucleotide sequence: TGTGCCAGCAGGACAGGGGGCCAACTTGGAAACACCATATATTTT.

This clone has just one count. The chain carries TRBV7-2 and TRBJ2-1, with 9 nucleotides matching TRBD2. V lost 4 bases and J lost 2; bases outside the gene matches: 12. CDR3 length: 18 amino acids. The germline V gene has CDR1 SGHTA and CDR2 FQGNSA. CDR3 amino acids: CASSYPSSGEVTYNEQFF. CDR3 nucleotide sequence: TGTGCCAGCAGCTATCCTTCTAGCGGGGAAGTTACCTACAATGAGCAGTTCTTC.

J is TRBJ1-2 and V is TRBV7-9; 9 bases align to TRBD1. The CDR3 is 17 residues long. Germline CDR1 is SEHNR and CDR2 is FQNEAQ (reference sequence). With V trimmed by 3 bases and J by 0 bases, 8 bases remained unmatched. The CDR3 loop is CASSFTGGAEANYGYTF. CDR3 DNA: TGTGCCAGCAGCTTCACAGGGGGCGCGGAAGCTAACTATGGCTACACCTTC.

The CDR3 loop reads CASGLGTVSGNTIYF. CDR3 in DNA: TGTGCTAGTGGTTTGGGGACAGTGTCAGGAAACACCATATATTTT. The V and J genes are TRBV12-5 and TRBJ1-3; D may be TRBD1 (6 bases). Trimming stripped 1 base from V and 4 bases from J, with 11 bases between. The CDR3 has 15 residues. Germline V lookup: CDR1 LGHNT, CDR2 FRNRAP. The whole variable domain, filled in from reference TRBV12-5 and TRBJ1-3, reads DARVTQTPRHKVTEMGQEVTMRCQPILGHNTVFWYRQTMMQGLELLAYFRNRAPLDDSGMPKDRFSAEMPDATLATLKIQPSEPRDSAVYFCASGLGTVSGNTIYFGEGSWLTVV.

This chain links TRBV5-6 with TRBJ2-5; D might be TRBD1 (5 bases). The CDR3 covers 15 residues. V lost 0 bases and J 1 base, leaving 10 bases between the germline ends. Germline V gene data show CDR1 as SGHDT and CDR2 as YYEEEE. The CDR3 DNA is TGTGCCAGCAGCTTGGCAGGGCGAGCCCAAGAGACCCAGTACTTC. Amino acids: CASSLAGRAQETQYF.

The chain couples TRBV30 to TRBJ2-2, with 8 nucleotides matching TRBD2. This CDR3 comprises 15 residues. The trim removed 3 bases at V and 3 bases at J, leaving 6 bases unmatched. CDR1 is GTSNPN, CDR2 SVGIG, per germline (reference sequence). CDR3 residues: CAWRGGGPYTGELFF. In DNA, the CDR3 is TGTGCCTGGAGGGGCGGGGGGCCCTACACCGGGGAGCTGTTTTTT. Full variable domain (rest looked up from reference TRBV30 and TRBJ2-2): SQTIHQWPATLVQPVGSPLSLECTVEGTSNPNLYWYRQAAGRGLQLLFYSVGIGQISSEVPQNLSASRPQDRQFILSSKKLLLSDSGFYLCAWRGGGPYTGELFFGEGSRLTVL.

V is TRBV7-8 and J is TRBJ1-5; D call uncertain. Per the germline V gene, CDR1 is SGHVS and CDR2 is FQNEAQ. CDR3 length equals 16 residues. The V and J ends lost 8 bases and 6 bases respectively, with 23 bases between them. The CDR3 DNA reads as TGTGCCAGCCGCCGCTCCGGGAGGGAGGGTGGTCAGCCCCAGCATTTT. Amino acid sequence: CASRRSGREGGQPQHF.

The chain uses TRBV18 and TRBJ1-2, with unresolved D. CDR1 and CDR2 from the germline V gene are KGHSH and LQKENI. Trimming shortened V by 6 bases and J by 5 bases, and 19 bases separated the two germline ends. This CDR3 spans 15 amino acids. The CDR3 sequence: CASSPLERNSYGYTF. The CDR3 DNA reads as TGTGCCAGCTCCCCTTTGGAGAGGAACTCTTATGGCTACACCTTC.

The J gene is TRBJ2-7, the V gene TRBV10-3, with TRBD1 matching over 7 bases. V was pared by 6 bases and J by 3 bases, with 5 bases of the junction left unmatched. Germline CDR1 is ENHRY and CDR2 is SYGVKD. The CDR3 has 13 residues. The CDR3, as DNA: TGTGCCATCAGCGTAGGGGGCTTCTACGAGCAGTACTTC. It yields the protein CAISVGGFYEQYF.

The rearrangement joins TRBV27 to TRBJ2-2; 9 bases are a match to TRBD2. After removal of 5 bases from V and 4 bases from J, the junction contained 5 bases not matched to a gene. CDR1 MNHEY and CDR2 SMNVEV come from the germline V gene (reference sequence). The CDR3 is 15 residues long. The CDR3 sequence: CASSLLAGVTGELFF. The CDR3 DNA reads as TGTGCCAGCAGTCTTTTAGCGGGAGTCACCGGGGAGCTGTTTTTT.

V and J are TRBV7-2 and TRBJ1-3; possibly TRBD1 for D (6 bases). Deletions cut 4 bases from V and 0 bases from J, with 7 bases between. Germline assignment: CDR1 SGHTA and CDR2 FQGNSA. This CDR3 has 14 amino acids. The CDR3: CASSSQGSGNTIYF. In nucleotides, the CDR3 is TGTGCCAGCAGCTCACAGGGCTCTGGAAACACCATATATTTT.

The rearrangement links TRBV4-3 to TRBJ1-1, with a possible D match to TRBD1 (5 bases). Germline assignment: CDR1 LGHNA and CDR2 YSLEER. CDR3 length: 14 amino acids. V lost 3 bases and J lost 5, with 13 bases in between. CDR3 residues: CASSQTWGETEAFF. The CDR3 DNA follows: TGCGCCAGCAGCCAGACGTGGGGGGAAACTGAAGCTTTCTTT.

V is TRBV5-6 and J is TRBJ1-2; unclear D gene. Germline loops: CDR1 SGHDT, CDR2 YYEEEE. The CDR3 has 11 amino acids. The V gene lost 7 bases and the J gene lost 4 bases, with 8 bases spanning the gap. The CDR3 reads CASSSPYGYTF. The CDR3 DNA reads as TGTGCCAGCTCCTCCCCCTATGGCTACACCTTC.

This chain links TRBV4-1 with TRBJ2-5; 8 positions agree with TRBD2. CDR1 MGHRA and CDR2 YSYEKL come from the germline V gene. This CDR3 comprises 15 residues. V lost 1 base and J lost 5; bases outside the gene matches: 6. CDR3 nucleotides: TGCGCCAGCAGCCAAGCGTCAAGCGGGAGCGAGACCCAGTACTTC. Amino acid sequence: CASSQASSGSETQYF.

The rearrangement links TRBV15 to TRBJ2-7, with a possible D match to TRBD2 (6 bases). The CDR3 runs to 14 residues. V was clipped by 3 bases and J by 2 bases, with 11 bases between them. Germline V lookup: CDR1 LNHNV, CDR2 YYDKDF (reference sequence). The DNA of the CDR3 is TGTGCCACCAGCAGGCCGGGAGCCACCTACGAGCAGTACTTC. Translating it yields CATSRPGATYEQYF.

The V gene is TRBV7-2, the J gene TRBJ2-5; D may be TRBD1 (7 bases). CDR3 size: 15 residues. V was cut by 3 bases and J by 4 bases, with 15 bases left in between. Germline CDR1 reads SGHTA; CDR2 reads FQGNSA. The CDR3 region is CASSFQGGVGETQYF. For the CDR3, the DNA is TGTGCCAGCAGCTTTCAGGGGGGTGTAGGAGAGACCCAGTACTTC.

The CDR3 DNA is TGTGCCAGCAAAAGCGGAAACACAGATACGCAGTATTTT. Protein sequence: CASKSGNTDTQYF. This chain joins TRBV7-2 and TRBJ2-3; D is possibly TRBD2 (5 bases). The CDR3 sequence is 13 residues long. Germline V gene sequence: CDR1 SGHTA, CDR2 FQGNSA. Trimming shortened V by 7 bases and J by 2 bases, and 10 bases separated the two germline ends. Supplemented by reference TRBV7-2 and TRBJ2-3, the full variable domain reads GAGVSQSPSNKVTEKGKDVELRCDPISGHTALYWYRQSLGQGLEFLIYFQGNSAPDKSGLPSDRFSAERTGGSVSTLTIQRTQQEDSAVYLCASKSGNTDTQYFGPGTRLTVL.

The chain is built from TRBV7-2 and TRBJ1-2; 8 bases map to TRBD1. J gave up 5 bases and V 4 bases, and 3 bases lay outside the gene matches. Germline-derived CDR1 and CDR2 are SGHTA and FQGNSA. This CDR3 is built from 13 residues. The CDR3, as DNA: TGTGCCAGCAGCTGGGACAGGCAGTATGGCTACACCTTC. Amino acid sequence: CASSWDRQYGYTF.

V is TRBV25-1 and J is TRBJ2-7; 8 bases map to TRBD1. Germline V gene sequence: CDR1 MGHDK, CDR2 SYGVNS. This CDR3 comprises 15 residues. V lost 3 bases and J lost 0; bases outside the gene matches: 4. The CDR3: CASSDVDRDSYEQYF. The CDR3 DNA reads as TGTGCCAGCAGTGATGTGGACAGGGACTCCTACGAGCAGTACTTC.

The chain is built from TRBV12-5 and TRBJ1-1; D is unclear. Trimming took off 5 bases at V and 0 bases at J, with 7 bases between the two ends. CDR3 length equals 13 residues. CDR1 is LGHNT, CDR2 FRNRAP, per germline. The CDR3 loop is CASGEALNTEAFF. The DNA for the CDR3 is TGTGCTAGTGGTGAAGCCCTGAACACTGAAGCTTTCTTT.

V usage is TRBV11-3 and J usage is TRBJ2-1, with TRBD2 as a possible D gene (5 bases). Germline loops: CDR1 SGHNT, CDR2 YENEEA. Trimming shortened V by 0 bases and J by 8 bases, and 8 bases separated the two germline ends. The CDR3 has 13 residues. Here the CDR3 DNA reads TGTGCCAGCAGCTTAGATAACGGGGATGAGCAGTTCTTC. Its protein is CASSLDNGDEQFF.

This rearrangement joins TRBV9 to TRBJ1-2, with 9 positions matching TRBD1. The CDR3 extends over 14 amino acids. Germline V gene lookup returns CDR1 SGDLS and CDR2 YYNGEE. J lost 3 bases, V lost 4 bases, and 4 bases had no gene match. For the CDR3, the DNA is TGTGCCAGCAGCCTCGACAGGGGGGACTATGGCTACACCTTC. The encoded protein is CASSLDRGDYGYTF.

V is TRBV9 and J is TRBJ2-2, with D unclear. Germline V gene data show CDR1 as SGDLS and CDR2 as YYNGEE. V gave up 4 bases and J gave up 1 base, with 5 bases separating them. This CDR3 has 13 amino acids. The CDR3 loop is CASSNMNTGELFF. Written as DNA, the CDR3 is TGTGCCAGCAGCAATATGAACACCGGGGAGCTGTTTTTT.

The gene calls are TRBV14 and TRBJ2-1, with 9 bases identical to TRBD1. Germline V CDR1 and CDR2: SGHDN, FVKESK. J gave up 6 bases and V 3 bases, and 6 bases lay outside the gene matches. This CDR3 contains 15 residues. As DNA, the CDR3 is TGTGCCAGCAGCCAGGACAGGGGAAGAGGCAATGAGCAGTTCTTC. This sequence encodes CASSQDRGRGNEQFF. The entire variable domain, with the rest obtained from reference TRBV14 and TRBJ2-1, is as follows: EAGVTQFPSHSVIEKGQTVTLRCDPISGHDNLYWYRRVMGKEIKFLLHFVKESKQDESGMPNNRFLAERTGGTYSTLKVQPAELEDSGVYFCASSQDRGRGNEQFFGPGTRLTVL.

The count of this clone is one. This sequence joins TRBV7-9 and TRBJ2-1; the D gene is possibly TRBD2 (6 bases). V lost 1 base, J lost 3 bases, and 13 bases lay in between. The germline gives CDR1 SEHNR, CDR2 FQNEAQ (reference sequence). The CDR3 contains 16 residues. This chain's CDR3 is CASSLGGLGGYNEQFF. The CDR3 DNA reads TGTGCCAGCAGCTTAGGGGGATTGGGAGGCTACAATGAGCAGTTCTTC.

The count of this clone is one. The rearrangement joins TRBV29-1 to TRBJ1-3; D remains ambiguous. Trimming took 5 bases from V and 0 from J, leaving 11 bases between them. Germline V gene sequence: CDR1 SQVTM, CDR2 ANQGSEA. This CDR3 is 14 amino acids long. The CDR3 DNA reads as TGCAGCGTTACTGGACTGTACTCTGGAAACACCATATATTTT. Encoded protein: CSVTGLYSGNTIYF.

This chain joins TRBV19 and TRBJ2-7; 9 nucleotides align to TRBD2. Trimming cost V 3 bases and J 0 bases; bases outside gene matches: 3. The CDR3 is 15 residues long. Per the germline V gene, CDR1 is LNHDA and CDR2 is SQIVND (reference sequence). CDR3 sequence: CASSMLAGSSYEQYF. The CDR3, as DNA: TGTGCCAGTAGTATGCTAGCGGGAAGCTCCTACGAGCAGTACTTC.

The chain joins TRBV7-9 to TRBJ1-3; D unclear. The CDR3 is 15 residues long. Germline CDR1 SEHNR, CDR2 FQNEAQ (reference sequence). V lost 5 bases, J lost 0 bases, and 11 bases lay in between. CDR3 protein: CASSPSGSSGNTIYF. Here the CDR3 DNA reads TGTGCCAGCAGCCCCTCCGGGAGCTCTGGAAACACCATATATTTT.